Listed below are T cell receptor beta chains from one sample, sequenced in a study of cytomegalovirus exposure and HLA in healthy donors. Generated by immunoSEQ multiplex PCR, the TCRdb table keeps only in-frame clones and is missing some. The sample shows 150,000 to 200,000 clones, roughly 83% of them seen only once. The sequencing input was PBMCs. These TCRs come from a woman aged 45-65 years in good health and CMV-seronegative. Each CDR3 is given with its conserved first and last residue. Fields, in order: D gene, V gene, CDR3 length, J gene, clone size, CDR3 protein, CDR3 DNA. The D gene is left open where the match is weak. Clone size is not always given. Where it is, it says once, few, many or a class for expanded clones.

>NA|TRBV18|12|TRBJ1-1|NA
CASSPPAGGAFF
TGTGCCAGCTCACCACCGGCGGGTGGTGCTTTCTTT
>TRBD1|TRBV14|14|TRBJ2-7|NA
CASNHRDRPYEQYF
TGTGCCAGCAACCACCGGGACAGGCCCTACGAGCAGTACTTC
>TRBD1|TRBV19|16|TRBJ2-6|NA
CASSTGQSAGANVLTF
TGTGCCAGTAGTACGGGACAGTCAGCTGGGGCCAACGTCCTGACTTTC
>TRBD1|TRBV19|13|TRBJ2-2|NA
CASSMTGGGELFF
TGTGCCAGTAGTATGACAGGGGGCGGGGAGCTGTTTTTT
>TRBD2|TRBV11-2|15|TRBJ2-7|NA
CASSLDMSSGYEQYF
TGTGCCAGCAGCTTAGATATGTCTAGCGGCTACGAGCAGTACTTC
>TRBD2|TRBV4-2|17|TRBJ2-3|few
CASSQRASGGRGDTQYF
TGTGCCAGCAGCCAAAGGGCTAGCGGGGGCCGTGGAGATACGCAGTATTTT
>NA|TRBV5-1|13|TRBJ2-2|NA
CASRRRNTGELFF
TGCGCCAGCAGGAGGCGGAACACCGGGGAGCTGTTTTTT
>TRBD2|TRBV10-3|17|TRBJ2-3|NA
CAISEGSSGRAGDTQYF
TGTGCCATCAGTGAGGGGTCTAGCGGGAGGGCTGGAGATACGCAGTATTTT
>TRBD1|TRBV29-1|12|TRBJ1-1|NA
CSANPGTAEAFF
TGCAGCGCTAACCCCGGGACAGCTGAAGCTTTCTTT
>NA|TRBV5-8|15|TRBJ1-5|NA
CASSLAGFSNQPQHF
TGTGCCAGCAGTCTTGCAGGGTTTTCTAATCAGCCCCAGCATTTT
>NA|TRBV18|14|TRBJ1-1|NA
CASIARPGGTEAFF
TGTGCCAGCATCGCACGGCCCGGCGGCACTGAAGCTTTCTTT
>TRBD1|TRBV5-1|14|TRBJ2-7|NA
CASSRDRNSYEQYF
TGCGCCAGCAGCCGGGACAGAAACTCCTACGAGCAGTACTTC
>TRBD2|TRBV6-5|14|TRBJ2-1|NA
CASSYRTSADEQFF
TGTGCCAGCAGTTACCGGACTAGTGCAGATGAGCAGTTCTTC
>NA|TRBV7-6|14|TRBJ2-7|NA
CASSLAILSYEQYF
TGTGCCAGCAGCTTAGCGATACTCTCCTACGAGCAGTACTTC
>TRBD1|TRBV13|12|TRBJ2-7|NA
CASSTGQGKQYF
TGTGCCAGCAGCACGGGACAGGGGAAACAGTACTTC
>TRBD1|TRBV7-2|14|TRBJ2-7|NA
CASSHGDSRYEQYF
TGTGCCAGCAGCCACGGGGACAGCCGCTACGAGCAGTACTTC
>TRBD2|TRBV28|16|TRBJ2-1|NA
CASSTGLAGVLWVQFF
TGTGCCAGCAGCACGGGACTAGCGGGAGTTCTGTGGGTTCAGTTCTTC
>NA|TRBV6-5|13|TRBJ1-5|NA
CASSPQGNQPQHF
TGTGCCAGCAGCCCCCAGGGGAATCAGCCCCAGCATTTT